This T cell receptor beta chain was identified in a study of T cells in tuberculosis. Study as a whole: The T cells targeted glucose monomycolate, a mycobacterial lipid, via CD1B.

Thawed, overnight-rested PBMC were stained with GMM-loaded CD1B tetramer, viability dye and anti-CD3, then sorted. The CD1B tetramers carried C32 glucose monomycolate purified from Rhodococcus equi. No alpha-beta pairing information exists for these sequences. Clones were read by immunoSEQ multiplex PCR, and TCRdb kept only the in-frame ones, dropping some. The sample contains nearly 60,000 clones, around 90% of which appear only once. Findings of the study overall: Low-affinity CD1B-GMM tetramer-binding T cells may have been missed.

The CDR3 covers 15 residues. V was clipped by 0 bases and J by 3 bases; unmatched bases: 5. CDR1 and CDR2 from the germline V gene are SGDLS and YYNGEE. The source is an adult woman with latent tuberculosis. Sequencing was carried out using CD1b-GMM tetramer-negative cells sorted from PBMCs. The chain couples TRBV9 to TRBJ1-1; TRBD1 agrees at 7 bases. CDR3 residues: CASSVAGTEYTEAFF. In DNA form, the CDR3 reads TGTGCCAGCAGCGTAGCCGGGACAGAATACACTGAAGCTTTCTTT.